The 31 T cell receptor beta chains reported below all come from one sample, sequenced in a study of graft-versus-host responses after intestinal transplantation. Assay used: immunoSEQ multiplex PCR; TCRdb lists only in-frame clones, some missing. The sample has roughly 8,600 clones; around 30% are singletons. Some 200,000 CFSE-labeled responder cells were plated with some 200,000 irradiated, violet-dye-labeled stimulator cells. The source was alloreactive CD8+ T cells from a mixed lymphocyte reaction culture, collected before intestinal transplant. Subset noted: CFSE-low proliferating T cells sorted from approximately 6-day pre-transplant mixed lymphocyte reaction (GvH or HvG direction). All receptors derive from a human patient who received an intestinal transplant.

The genes are TRBV29-1 and TRBJ2-1; TRBD1 is a possible D gene (6 bases). Germline assignment: CDR1 SQVTM and CDR2 ANQGSEA. CDR3 length: 12 amino acids. The CDR3 DNA reads as TGCAGTGCACAGGGTCTCGACAATGAGCAGTTCTTC. This sequence encodes CSAQGLDNEQFF.

The chain joins TRBV19 to TRBJ1-1; D perhaps matches TRBD1 (5 bases). The V end was cut by 6 bases, the J end by 1 base, with 18 bases between. The CDR3 is 16 amino acids. Germline values: CDR1 LNHDA, CDR2 SQIVND (reference sequence). CDR3 sequence (DNA): TGTGCCAGTAGCCCGGCCCAGGGACTCACGAACACTGAAGCTTTCTTT. Residues: CASSPAQGLTNTEAFF.

Turning to this clone: Mismatch with germline at one junction end may stem from a read error. J is TRBJ2-7 and V is TRBV28; 8 positions agree with TRBD1. Germline CDR1 is MDHEN and CDR2 is SYDVKM. The CDR3 has 16 amino acids. CDR3 DNA sequence: TGTGCCAGCAGTTTATCCGGGACAGGCTTAGAGGGAGAGTTCTTCTTC. Translated: CASSLSGTGLEGEFFF.

This clone was recorded a few times. J is TRBJ2-1 and V is TRBV5-1, with TRBD2 identical over 8 bases. Germline assignment: CDR1 SGHRS and CDR2 YFSETQ. V gave up 0 bases and J gave up 3 bases; unmatched junction bases: 5. This CDR3 is 16 amino acids long. CDR3 bases: TGCGCCAGCAGCTTGGGCCCGCTAGCGGGCTACAATGAGCAGTTCTTC. It is translated as CASSLGPLAGYNEQFF.

The chain is built from TRBV5-1 and TRBJ2-7, with TRBD1 as a possible D gene (5 bases). The CDR3 covers 15 residues. CDR1 SGHRS and CDR2 YFSETQ come from the germline V gene. The V and J ends lost 4 bases and 2 bases respectively, with 16 bases between them. CDR3 amino acids: CASSPQRGETYEQYF. The CDR3 bases are TGCGCCAGCAGCCCCCAAAGGGGCGAAACCTACGAGCAGTACTTC.

DNA for the CDR3: TGTGCCAGCAGCTTAAATGAGGCGGTCTATGGCTACACCTTC. Its protein is CASSLNEAVYGYTF. The chain carries TRBV7-9 and TRBJ1-2; D is undetermined. The CDR3 has 14 amino acids. Germline lookup yields CDR1 SEHNR and CDR2 FQNEAQ (reference sequence). Trimming pared 2 bases from V and 4 bases from J, leaving 11 bases between.

In its sample, this clone was seen a few times. This chain links TRBV5-4 with TRBJ2-7, with TRBD2 matching 11 bases. The trim removed 4 bases at V and 3 bases at J, leaving 3 bases unmatched. This CDR3 contains 14 residues. Looked up from germline, CDR1 is SGHNT and CDR2 is YYREEE (reference sequence). This chain's CDR3 is CASSASGGRYEQYF. CDR3 nucleotide sequence: TGTGCCAGCAGCGCTAGCGGGGGGCGCTACGAGCAGTACTTC.

This clone was counted only a few times. The chain has TRBV25-1 and TRBJ2-7, with 11 nucleotides matching TRBD1. CDR3 length equals 16 residues. From germline, CDR1 is MGHDK and CDR2 SYGVNS. Trimming cost V 6 bases and J 4 bases; bases outside gene matches: 11. The CDR3 coding sequence is TGTGCCAGCAGGGGCCTAAGGGGGACAGGGGGGTACGAGCAGTACTTC. It is translated as CASRGLRGTGGYEQYF.

The chain combines TRBV5-6 with TRBJ1-1, with D possibly being TRBD1 (5 bases). Germline V gives CDR1 SGHDT, CDR2 YYEEEE. CDR3 length equals 14 residues. V dropped 4 bases and J dropped 0 bases, with 10 bases sitting between them. CDR3 residues: CASSPGLMNTEAFF. In DNA, the CDR3 is TGTGCCAGCAGCCCGGGACTCATGAACACTGAAGCTTTCTTT.

The CDR3 reads CAREGQNDSNQPQHF. The CDR3 DNA sequence: TGTGCCAGGGAAGGACAGAACGATAGCAATCAGCCCCAGCATTTT. V is TRBV19 and J is TRBJ1-5, with D tentatively TRBD1 (6 bases). V was pared by 9 bases and J by 0 bases, with 15 bases between. There are 15 residues in the CDR3. Germline loops: CDR1 LNHDA, CDR2 SQIVND (reference sequence).

In this sample, this clone turned up a few times. V is TRBV4-3 and J is TRBJ2-7; 10 positions agree with TRBD2. The trim removed 0 bases at V and 4 bases at J, leaving 6 bases unmatched. This CDR3 is 16 amino acids long. Germline V CDR1 and CDR2: LGHNA, YSLEER. This chain's CDR3 is CASSQEVTSGMYEQYF. The DNA of the CDR3 is TGCGCCAGCAGCCAAGAAGTTACTAGCGGGATGTACGAGCAGTACTTC.

A few counts support this clone. The DNA for the CDR3 is TGTGCCAGCAGCAGGGGGACTAGCGGGGGGTCTAGCACAGATACGCAGTATTTT. Amino acids: CASSRGTSGGSSTDTQYF. The chain has TRBV11-1 and TRBJ2-3; 15 positions match TRBD2. CDR1 and CDR2 from the germline V gene are SGHAT and FQDESV (reference sequence). With 5 bases clipped from V and 0 bases from J, the junction kept 6 bases outside the gene matches. The CDR3 runs 18 residues.

This clone was seen a few times. The rearrangement joins TRBV29-1 to TRBJ2-1, with 14 bases fitting TRBD2. Germline V lookup: CDR1 SQVTM, CDR2 ANQGSEA. J gave up 6 bases and V 3 bases, and 1 base lay outside the gene matches. This CDR3 contains 14 residues. CDR3: CSVEGLAGVNEQFF. The DNA for the CDR3 is TGCAGCGTTGAGGGACTAGCGGGAGTCAATGAGCAGTTCTTC.

The V call is TRBV18, the J call TRBJ2-4, with D maybe TRBD1 (6 bases). Germline-derived CDR1 and CDR2 are KGHSH and LQKENI. V was cut by 3 bases and J by 2 bases, with 8 bases left in between. This CDR3 has 14 amino acids. CDR3 DNA sequence: TGTGCCAGCTCACCCGACAGGTCCAAAAACATTCAGTACTTC. Its translation is CASSPDRSKNIQYF.

This chain's CDR3 is CASSDGEGNGYTF. CDR3 in DNA: TGTGCCAGCAGCGACGGAGAAGGAAATGGCTACACCTTC. The chain links TRBV9 to TRBJ1-2; no reliable D call. Germline V gene sequence: CDR1 SGDLS, CDR2 YYNGEE. The CDR3 loop spans 13 amino acids. Trimming shortened V by 3 bases and J by 6 bases, and 12 bases separated the two germline ends.

This clone is labeled medium-sized. The chain joins TRBV27 to TRBJ2-1; the match to TRBD2 covers 7 bases. Trimming removed 3 bases from V and 5 bases from J; junction bases left unmatched: 4. Germline values: CDR1 MNHEY, CDR2 SMNVEV (reference sequence). The CDR3 length is 14 residues. This chain's CDR3 is CASSFGGGDNEQFF. The DNA for the CDR3 is TGTGCCAGCAGTTTCGGCGGGGGAGACAATGAGCAGTTCTTC.

The chain links TRBV11-2 to TRBJ1-2; 8 nucleotides match TRBD1. CDR1 is SGHAT and CDR2 is FQNNGV in the germline V gene. The CDR3 length is 16 residues. The V and J ends lost 0 bases and 4 bases, in that order; junction bases with no gene match: 7. The chain's CDR3 is CASSLDGTGSFYGYTF. For the CDR3, the DNA is TGTGCCAGCAGCTTAGATGGGACAGGTTCCTTCTATGGCTACACCTTC.

The chain has TRBV28 and TRBJ2-5; no reliable D call. The CDR3 covers 11 residues. Germline-derived CDR1 and CDR2 are MDHEN and SYDVKM. Trimming stripped 6 bases from V and 5 bases from J, with 7 bases between. In nucleotides, the CDR3 is TGTGCCAGCAGGGTCCGGGAGACCCAGTACTTC. Amino acid sequence: CASRVRETQYF. The complete variable domain, with remaining parts taken from reference TRBV28 and TRBJ2-5, reads DVKVTQSSRYLVKRTGEKVFLECVQDMDHENMFWYRQDPGLGLRLIYFSYDVKMKEKGDIPEGYSVSREKKERFSLILESASTNQTSMYLCASRVRETQYFGPGTRLLVL.

This chain uses TRBV28 with TRBJ1-1; D is possibly TRBD1 (5 bases). The CDR3 runs 18 residues. Trimming took 5 bases from V and 0 from J, leaving 22 bases between them. The germline gives CDR1 MDHEN, CDR2 SYDVKM. CDR3 DNA sequence: TGTGCCAGCAGTCTTAGTTCCCCCCGGACACTTATGAACACTGAAGCTTTCTTT. Translated: CASSLSSPRTLMNTEAFF.

The chain has TRBV28 and TRBJ1-2; D may be TRBD1 (5 bases). The V gene's germline CDR1 is MDHEN and CDR2 SYDVKM. The CDR3 sequence is 14 residues long. Trimming stripped 5 bases from V and 6 bases from J, with 16 bases between. The CDR3: CASSTQDRLDGYTF. The CDR3 bases are TGTGCCAGCAGTACCCAAGACAGATTAGATGGCTACACCTTC.

This chain links TRBV4-1 with TRBJ2-5; a weak D match, TRBD2 (7 bases). CDR1 and CDR2 from the germline V gene are MGHRA and YSYEKL. Trimming shortened V by 6 bases and J by 5 bases, and 22 bases separated the two germline ends. This CDR3 spans 16 amino acids. The CDR3 coding sequence is TGCGCCAGCAGGGTCGGGACATTATCCGGGGGGGAGACCCAGTACTTC. It translates to CASRVGTLSGGETQYF.

The chain is built from TRBV27 and TRBJ2-1; 7 bases line up with TRBD2. In germline, CDR1 is MNHEY, CDR2 SMNVEV (reference sequence). There are 12 residues in the CDR3. V lost 7 bases, J lost 8 bases, and 5 bases stayed unmatched. The CDR3 DNA sequence: TGTGCCAGCACCCCGGGGGGAGATGAGCAGTTCTTC. The encoded protein is CASTPGGDEQFF.

This clone appeared a few times. The chain has TRBV7-9 and TRBJ2-7; TRBD1 aligns across 7 bases. J lost 5 bases, V lost 0 bases, and 4 bases had no gene match. The CDR3 spans 14 residues. Germline lookup yields CDR1 SEHNR and CDR2 FQNEAQ (reference sequence). Here the CDR3 DNA reads TGTGCCAGCAGCTTAGCGGGAGACAGGGACGAGCAGTACTTC. Translation gives CASSLAGDRDEQYF.

The rearrangement links TRBV7-9 to TRBJ2-1; TRBD2 aligns across 7 bases. J lost 5 bases, V lost 4 bases, and 8 bases had no gene match. In germline, CDR1 is SEHNR, CDR2 FQNEAQ (reference sequence). The length of the CDR3 is 15 residues. The CDR3 protein is CASSSLLTSNNEQFF. In DNA form, the CDR3 reads TGTGCCAGCAGCTCGCTACTGACTAGCAACAATGAGCAGTTCTTC. Filled out from reference TRBV7-9 and TRBJ2-1, the complete variable domain reads DTGVSQNPRHKITKRGQNVTFRCDPISEHNRLYWYRQTLGQGPEFLTYFQNEAQLEKSRLLSDRFSAERPKGSFSTLEIQRTEQGDSAMYLCASSSLLTSNNEQFFGPGTRLTVL.

The table lists this clone with a few counts. V usage is TRBV4-1 and J usage is TRBJ1-2; D unclear. V lost 0 bases, J lost 5 bases, and 19 bases lay in between. Germline CDR1 and CDR2: MGHRA and YSYEKL. The CDR3 has 17 residues. The CDR3 DNA is TGCGCCAGCAGCCAAGAGACATATAGACCGGTACCTTATGGCTACACCTTC. Encoded protein: CASSQETYRPVPYGYTF.

By sample share, this clone is medium-sized. V gene TRBV19 combines with J gene TRBJ2-7; D remains ambiguous. CDR3 length: 11 residues. CDR1 is LNHDA, CDR2 SQIVND, per germline (reference sequence). V dropped 6 bases and J dropped 0 bases, with 3 bases sitting between them. The CDR3: CASSVSYEQYF. The CDR3 DNA is TGTGCCAGTAGCGTCTCCTACGAGCAGTACTTC.

The chain links TRBV20-1 to TRBJ1-3, with a tentative D call TRBD1 (5 bases). The V end was cut by 3 bases, the J end by 5 bases, with 5 bases between. The CDR3 covers 11 residues. Germline lookup yields CDR1 DFQATT and CDR2 SNEGSKA (reference sequence). The CDR3 DNA sequence: TGCAGTGCTAGGGGGCGAAACACCATATATTTT. It yields the protein CSARGRNTIYF.

The chain has TRBV15 and TRBJ2-3, with 7 bases fitting TRBD1. This CDR3 comprises 18 residues. CDR1 is LNHNV and CDR2 is YYDKDF in the germline V gene (reference sequence). V dropped 1 base and J dropped 2; count of bases not matched to a gene: 12. CDR3 in amino acids: CATSRGTDRREVTDTQYF. In DNA form, the CDR3 reads TGTGCCACCAGCAGAGGCACGGACAGGCGAGAAGTCACAGATACGCAGTATTTT. Supplemented by reference TRBV15 and TRBJ2-3, the full variable domain reads DAMVIQNPRYQVTQFGKPVTLSCSQTLNHNVMYWYQQKSSQAPKLLFHYYDKDFNNEADTPDNFQSRRPNTSFCFLDIRSPGLGDTAMYLCATSRGTDRREVTDTQYFGPGTRLTVL.

The chain uses TRBV27 and TRBJ2-7; D remains ambiguous. The CDR3 sequence is 14 residues long. Germline CDR1 MNHEY, CDR2 SMNVEV (reference sequence). Deletions cut 2 bases from V and 1 base from J, with 9 bases between. CDR3: CASSLTGSSYEQYF. DNA for the CDR3: TGTGCCAGCAGTTTAACCGGGTCTTCCTACGAGCAGTACTTC.

The rearrangement uses TRBV5-1 and TRBJ2-3; 9 nucleotides align to TRBD1. This CDR3 has 15 residues. The germline CDR1 and CDR2 sequences are SGHRS and YFSETQ. V was pared by 6 bases and J by 11 bases, with 16 bases of the junction left unmatched. CDR3 coding DNA: TGCGCCAGCACCCTACAGGGGGCACGGAAAGGAGGGCAGTATTTT. Amino acids: CASTLQGARKGGQYF.

The chain employs TRBV15 and TRBJ1-2; TRBD1 matches at 7 bases. V lost 2 bases and J lost 3; bases outside the gene matches: 15. The CDR3 has 18 amino acids. Germline V CDR1 and CDR2: LNHNV, YYDKDF (reference sequence). Written as DNA, the CDR3 is TGTGCCACCAGCAGACCCTTTTCTTGGGACAGAGCACACTATGGCTACACCTTC. Its protein is CATSRPFSWDRAHYGYTF.